What follows are 5 T cell receptor beta chains derived from one specimen sequenced in a study of vaccination and CD4 T cells after COVID-19. The antigens these receptors bind are not known. Indicated treatment: approximately nine-day PBMC culture with coronavirus spike peptide pools or control peptides (ViraFEST assay). Cultured CD4+ T-cell DNA underwent Oncomine TCR Beta short-read sequencing. TCRdb reprocessed the PCR reads with MiXCR, giving one entry per CDR3 protein. The table lists around 15,000 distinct CDR3 sequences, about 53% of them singletons. The sample was cultured CD4+ T cells from blood, taken after SARS-CoV-2 vaccination. These receptors were obtained from a human donor with COVID-19.

This clonotype came up a few times. This sequence joins TRBV2 and TRBJ1-2, with 12 bases that match TRBD1. The V gene end was trimmed by 6 bases and the J gene end by 8 bases; junction bases not matched to a gene: 7. CDR3 length: 14 residues. CDR1 is SNHLY, CDR2 FYNNEI, per germline. DNA for the CDR3: TGTGCCAGCAGGTCGGGACAGGGGGCACGAGGCTACACCTTC. Its protein product is CASRSGQGARGYTF.

This chain connects TRBV11-3 to TRBJ1-1; D perhaps matches TRBD1 (6 bases). The CDR3 totals 13 residues. Per germline, CDR1 SGHNT and CDR2 YENEEA. Trimming removed 5 bases at V and 3 bases at J, with 10 bases between. CDR3 protein: CASSQDSYTEAFF. In DNA, the CDR3 is TGTGCCAGCAGCCAGGACAGCTACACTGAAGCTTTCTTT.

This clonotype was counted a few times. The chain recombines TRBV7-9 with TRBJ1-6; possibly TRBD1 for D (5 bases). The CDR3 has 14 residues. Germline loops: CDR1 SEHNR, CDR2 FQNEAQ (reference sequence). Deletions cut 5 bases from V and 3 bases from J, with 8 bases between. CDR3 amino acids: CASSKDNYNSPLHF. The CDR3 DNA is TGTGCCAGCAGCAAGGACAACTATAATTCACCCCTCCACTTT. Together with reference TRBV7-9 and TRBJ1-6, the CDR3 gives the full variable domain: DTGVSQNPRHKITKRGQNVTFRCDPISEHNRLYWYRQTLGQGPEFLTYFQNEAQLEKSRLLSDRFSAERPKGSFSTLEIQRTEQGDSAMYLCASSKDNYNSPLHFGNGTRLTVT.

The rearrangement links TRBV19 to TRBJ2-5, with D perhaps being TRBD1 or TRBD2 (5 bases each). The CDR3 is made up of 11 amino acids. V was shortened by 8 bases and J by 7 bases, with 11 bases between the two germline ends. Germline V gene lookup returns CDR1 LNHDA and CDR2 SQIVND (reference sequence). The CDR3 loop is CASGFGGTQYF. The CDR3 coding sequence is TGTGCCAGTGGTTTTGGGGGGACCCAGTACTTC.

The chain is built from TRBV7-9 and TRBJ1-4; D is perhaps TRBD1 (6 bases). Germline V lookup: CDR1 SEHNR, CDR2 FQNEAQ (reference sequence). This CDR3 has 16 residues. The V end was cut by 6 bases, the J end by 0 bases, with 14 bases between. The CDR3 DNA reads as TGTGCCAGCAGTTCTAGGGGGGGAGCAACTAATGAAAAACTGTTTTTT. Encoded protein: CASSSRGGATNEKLFF.